The TCR beta chain under discussion was sequenced for a study of blood T cells in healthy people across ages. Across the whole study: T cells yielded about one barcoded beta molecule per two cells through template switching. Findings and caveats of the study: As age increased, TCR beta diversity per million T cells fell in a roughly linear fashion.

This clonotype occurred a few times. Its antigen remains unknown. Through a sample-barcoded 5' primer and a J-beta primer mix, a second PCR was run for 7 to 11 cycles. Every molecule of cDNA carried a tag from a template-switch adaptor with 12 random nucleotides. Using its own MiXCR run on the 5' RACE reads, TCRdb lists one record per CDR3 protein. The repertoire holds around 1,000,000 distinct CDR3 sequences, around 25% seen once, with 0.65% to 0.75% in the top ten. The germline gives CDR1 SGHTA, CDR2 FQGTGA. V dropped 5 bases and J dropped 0 bases, with 11 bases sitting between them. The CDR3 runs to 15 residues. This same sample was also taken into another study, of T cells of mothers and their children. That source reports: Normalized overlap was always slightly, never significantly, higher in related than unrelated mother-child pairs.

This chain connects TRBV7-3 to TRBJ1-3, with unresolved D. The specimen sequenced was blood. The TCR originated in a girl aged 2 to 9 in good health. In DNA form, the CDR3 reads TGTGCCAGCAGCCCCCGGAGGGACTCTGGAAACACCATATATTTT. Its protein is CASSPRRDSGNTIYF.